One and the same sample provided the 27 T cell receptor beta chains below, sequenced in a study of blood T cell repertoires in COVID-19. Sequencing used immunoSEQ multiplex PCR; TCRdb keeps in-frame clones, though not all of them. The sample holds 110,000 or so clones, 75% to 90% seen once. Sequencing input: peripheral blood. These receptor sequences come from a human donor in a cohort sampled during active COVID-19.

The DNA for the CDR3 is TGTGCCAGCGGAGGGGCAGGCTTAGCCAAAAACATTCAGTACTTC. As protein: CASGGAGLAKNIQYF. The J gene is TRBJ2-4, the V gene TRBV6-5; maybe TRBD2 (6 bases). Germline CDR1 is MNHEY and CDR2 is SVGAGI. CDR3 length: 15 residues. V lost 8 bases, J lost 0 bases, and 14 bases lay in between.

J is TRBJ2-3 and V is TRBV2, with 8 bases aligning to TRBD2. Looked up from germline, CDR1 is SNHLY and CDR2 is FYNNEI. V lost 0 bases, J lost 0 bases, and 2 bases stayed unmatched. The CDR3 runs to 16 residues. The CDR3 nucleotides read TGTGCCAGCAGTGAAGCCACTAGCGGCAGCACAGATACGCAGTATTTT. Amino acids: CASSEATSGSTDTQYF.

The rearrangement links TRBV4-2 to TRBJ2-3; 13 positions agree with TRBD2. From germline, CDR1 is LGHNA and CDR2 YNFKEQ. CDR3 size: 16 residues. J lost 6 bases, V lost 4 bases, and 7 bases had no gene match. The CDR3 loop reads CASSRRTSGGGDTQYF. As DNA, the CDR3 is TGTGCCAGCAGCCGCCGGACTAGCGGGGGCGGGGATACGCAGTATTTT.

The genes are TRBV2 and TRBJ1-5; TRBD1 matches 9 bases. CDR3 length: 16 residues. Germline CDR1 is SNHLY and CDR2 is FYNNEI. Trimming at V came to 6 bases and at J to 7 bases, leaving 13 bases not matched to a gene. The CDR3 bases are TGTGCCAGCAGCTACCTAGATGGGACAGGGCTCCAGCCCCAGCATTTT. This translates into CASSYLDGTGLQPQHF.

The chain combines TRBV6-4 with TRBJ2-3, with TRBD2 identical over 8 bases. The CDR3 is 15 amino acids. The ends lost 6 bases at V and 3 bases at J; junction bases unmatched: 8. Germline V lookup: CDR1 MRHNA, CDR2 SNTAGT. CDR3 sequence (DNA): TGTGCCAGCAGCCGTGGACTAGCTGATACAGATACGCAGTATTTT. Residues: CASSRGLADTDTQYF.

In this sample, this clone turned up once. The chain combines TRBV15 with TRBJ2-3; the match to TRBD2 covers 8 bases. The J segment lost 0 bases and the V segment lost 2 bases, leaving 7 bases of the junction unmatched. The CDR3 sequence is 17 residues long. Germline V gives CDR1 LNHNV, CDR2 YYDKDF (reference sequence). As DNA, the CDR3 is TGTGCCACCAGCAGATCCTTAGCGGGGCCTAGCACAGATACGCAGTATTTT. Its translation is CATSRSLAGPSTDTQYF.

The chain uses TRBV5-1 and TRBJ2-1; maybe TRBD2 (6 bases). CDR1 and CDR2 (germline): SGHRS, YFSETQ. V dropped 4 bases and J dropped 9 bases, with 20 bases sitting between them. The CDR3 extends over 15 amino acids. The CDR3 DNA reads TGCGCCAGCAGCCTTAGCGGACCCTTGGCTGGTGAGCAGTTCTTC. Protein sequence: CASSLSGPLAGEQFF.

This clone has only a few counts. J is TRBJ1-2 and V is TRBV4-1; 8 nucleotides line up with TRBD1. Trimming removed 0 bases from V and 3 bases from J; junction bases left unmatched: 3. Germline V gene sequence: CDR1 MGHRA, CDR2 YSYEKL. The CDR3 loop spans 15 amino acids. The CDR3 loop reads CASSQDPGGDYGYTF. The CDR3 nucleotides read TGCGCCAGCAGCCAAGATCCAGGGGGCGACTATGGCTACACCTTC.

The rearrangement joins TRBV6-6 to TRBJ1-2, with D unclear. From germline, CDR1 is MNHNY and CDR2 SVGAGI (reference sequence). The germline V and J ends were trimmed by 8 bases and 0 bases, with 10 bases remaining between them. CDR3 length equals 13 residues. CDR3 amino acids: CASQKEANYGYTF. CDR3 coding DNA: TGTGCCAGCCAAAAAGAGGCTAACTATGGCTACACCTTC.

The rearrangement joins TRBV12-3 or TRBV12-4 to TRBJ1-6; unclear D gene. The V end was cut by 2 bases, the J end by 13 bases, with 12 bases between. The CDR3 has 13 residues. The CDR3 reads CASSLRQRFPLHF. CDR3 sequence (DNA): TGTGCCAGCAGTTTAAGGCAGCGGTTTCCCCTCCACTTT.

V gene TRBV5-1 combines with J gene TRBJ1-4, with 7 bases matching TRBD1. This CDR3 has 14 amino acids. The ends lost 3 bases at V and 5 bases at J; junction bases unmatched: 4. Germline V gene data show CDR1 as SGHRS and CDR2 as YFSETQ. The DNA for the CDR3 is TGCGCCAGCAGCTCGGGACAGACAAATGAAAAACTGTTTTTT. It is translated as CASSSGQTNEKLFF.

This chain connects TRBV14 to TRBJ2-5; weak D call: TRBD2 (5 bases). The CDR3 consists of 15 residues. Trimming cost V 4 bases and J 7 bases, with 19 bases left between them. Germline CDR1 is SGHDN and CDR2 is FVKESK. The DNA for the CDR3 is TGTGCCAGCAGCCTAAGAGCGGAGTCCCGGGCGACCCAGTACTTC. Translating gives CASSLRAESRATQYF.

As concerns this clone: Other nucleotide sequences in the sample specify the same CDR3. This chain joins TRBV7-2 and TRBJ2-7, with 8 nucleotides matching TRBD1. Trimming took 1 base from V and 3 from J; bases not matched to a gene: 5. The CDR3 contains 15 residues. Germline-derived CDR1 and CDR2 are SGHTA and FQGNSA. CDR3 in amino acids: CASSLGGTGFYEQYF. In DNA, the CDR3 is TGTGCCAGCAGCTTAGGAGGGACAGGCTTCTACGAGCAGTACTTC.

This sequence joins TRBV20-1 and TRBJ2-3, with 11 positions matching TRBD1. The CDR3 totals 16 residues. With 6 bases clipped from V and 7 bases from J, the junction kept 15 bases outside the gene matches. Germline values: CDR1 DFQATT, CDR2 SNEGSKA (reference sequence). This chain's CDR3 is CSASGTGQGAQHTQYF. The CDR3 nucleotides read TGCAGTGCCAGTGGGACCGGACAGGGGGCGCAGCATACGCAGTATTTT.

The chain employs TRBV5-6 and TRBJ2-1; 12 bases fit TRBD2. In germline, CDR1 is SGHDT, CDR2 YYEEEE. After removal of 1 base from V and 15 bases from J, the junction contained 2 bases not matched to a gene. The CDR3 has 12 amino acids. The CDR3 spells CASSLLAGGLFF. CDR3 nucleotides: TGTGCCAGCAGCTTGCTAGCGGGAGGGCTGTTCTTC.

V is TRBV5-5 and J is TRBJ1-1; D is possibly TRBD1 (5 bases). Germline V gene data show CDR1 as SGHKS and CDR2 as YYEKEE (reference sequence). This CDR3 is 15 amino acids long. Trimming took 4 bases from V and 4 from J, leaving 17 bases between them. The DNA for the CDR3 is TGTGCCAGCAGCCGCGGGGGAAAAGAGCGCACTGAAGCTTTCTTT. It specifies CASSRGGKERTEAFF.

The genes are TRBV2 and TRBJ1-2; 7 bases are a match to TRBD1. J lost 0 bases, V lost 3 bases, and 4 bases had no gene match. The CDR3 contains 15 residues. CDR1 and CDR2 (germline): SNHLY, FYNNEI. CDR3 bases: TGTGCCAGCAGTGAGGGGACAGAAGCTAACTATGGCTACACCTTC. Translating gives CASSEGTEANYGYTF.

The chain joins TRBV3-1 (or the pseudogene TRBV3-2) to TRBJ2-5, with TRBD1 matching over 7 bases. Germline values: CDR1 LGHDT, CDR2 YNNKEL (reference sequence). J lost 4 bases, V lost 4 bases, and 3 bases had no gene match. CDR3 length equals 13 residues. The CDR3 here is CASSPGGRETQYF. DNA of the CDR3: TGTGCCAGCAGCCCAGGGGGTAGAGAGACCCAGTACTTC.

The chain carries TRBV4-1 and TRBJ1-5; 8 nucleotides match TRBD1. Trimming removed 4 bases from V and 4 bases from J; junction bases left unmatched: 6. Looked up from germline, CDR1 is MGHRA and CDR2 is YSYEKL. The CDR3 has 15 amino acids. CDR3 sequence (DNA): TGCGCCAGCAGCCGACTGGGACAGGAAAATCAGCCCCAGCATTTT. Encoded protein: CASSRLGQENQPQHF.

The chain has TRBV2 and TRBJ1-3; possibly TRBD1 for D (6 bases). The V end lost 6 bases, the J end lost 3 bases, and 24 bases lay between the germline ends. Per germline, CDR1 SNHLY and CDR2 FYNNEI. CDR3 length equals 18 residues. The CDR3 spells CASSTFRSGGRSGNTIYF. CDR3 sequence (DNA): TGTGCCAGCAGCACCTTCAGGTCGGGGGGGCGTAGTGGAAACACCATATATTTT.

The chain employs TRBV15 and TRBJ1-1; D gene unclear. The CDR3 loop spans 13 amino acids. The germline CDR1 and CDR2 sequences are LNHNV and YYDKDF (reference sequence). Deletions cut 3 bases from V and 1 base from J, with 6 bases between. CDR3 amino acids: CATSSEGNTEAFF. The CDR3 bases are TGTGCCACCAGCAGCGAGGGGAACACTGAAGCTTTCTTT. The full variable domain, rest sourced from reference TRBV15 and TRBJ1-1, is DAMVIQNPRYQVTQFGKPVTLSCSQTLNHNVMYWYQQKSSQAPKLLFHYYDKDFNNEADTPDNFQSRRPNTSFCFLDIRSPGLGDTAMYLCATSSEGNTEAFFGQGTRLTVV.

This clone was detected once. V and J are TRBV19 and TRBJ2-1, with D maybe TRBD1 (5 bases). The V end was cut by 7 bases, the J end by 5 bases, with 15 bases between. Germline CDR1 LNHDA, CDR2 SQIVND (reference sequence). The CDR3 length is 14 residues. CDR3 sequence (DNA): TGTGCCAGTACAGACAGTTCAGATCACAATGAGCAGTTCTTC. Protein product: CASTDSSDHNEQFF.

V usage is TRBV7-2 and J usage is TRBJ2-7, with 8 bases fitting TRBD2. With 5 bases clipped from V and 6 bases from J, the junction kept 15 bases outside the gene matches. The CDR3 extends over 16 amino acids. Germline V gives CDR1 SGHTA, CDR2 FQGNSA. The CDR3 here is CASSPSWTSRASEQYF. CDR3 in DNA: TGTGCCAGCAGCCCTTCCTGGACTAGCCGAGCTTCCGAGCAGTACTTC.

The rearrangement uses TRBV5-6 and TRBJ2-4; weak D call: TRBD2 (6 bases). V dropped 4 bases and J dropped 8 bases, with 19 bases sitting between them. Germline V lookup: CDR1 SGHDT, CDR2 YYEEEE. This CDR3 has 15 residues. The chain's CDR3 is CASSPSPHSGDIQYF. DNA of the CDR3: TGTGCCAGCAGCCCTAGCCCTCATTCGGGGGACATTCAGTACTTC.

The chain carries TRBV6-5 and TRBJ2-5; D is unclear. The CDR3 loop spans 11 amino acids. V was pared by 2 bases and J by 5 bases, with 3 bases between. CDR1 and CDR2 from the germline V gene are MNHEY and SVGAGI. CDR3 DNA: TGTGCCAGCAGTTACCGGGAGACCCAGTACTTC. Encoded protein: CASSYRETQYF.

The chain joins TRBV28 to TRBJ1-1; D possibly corresponds to TRBD1 (6 bases). CDR1 and CDR2 (germline): MDHEN, SYDVKM. The CDR3 spans 15 residues. V lost 3 bases and J 1 base, leaving 12 bases between the germline ends. This CDR3 is CASSLGGARNTEAFF. The CDR3 bases are TGTGCCAGCAGTTTGGGGGGGGCACGGAACACTGAAGCTTTCTTT.

The rearrangement uses TRBV4-2 and TRBJ1-3; D is undetermined. The V and J ends lost 0 bases and 0 bases respectively, with 12 bases between them. The CDR3 covers 17 residues. CDR1 and CDR2 (germline): LGHNA, YNFKEQ. The CDR3, as DNA: TGTGCCAGCAGCCAAGACGGCAGGTCGAACTCTGGAAACACCATATATTTT. It specifies CASSQDGRSNSGNTIYF.